The next 27 T cell receptor beta chains were all read from a single sample in a study of cytomegalovirus exposure and HLA in healthy donors. The repertoire was sequenced with immunoSEQ multiplex PCR; TCRdb's copy has only in-frame clones and lacks some. The table shows around 70,000 clones, with 94% occurring only once. The sample comprised PBMCs. The receptors here all came from a man aged 18 to 35 in good health and CMV-seropositive.

J is TRBJ2-3 and V is TRBV5-6, with TRBD2 identical over 12 bases. CDR1 and CDR2 (germline): SGHDT, YYEEEE. CDR3 size: 18 residues. V gave up 4 bases and J gave up 5 bases; unmatched junction bases: 14. DNA of the CDR3: TGTGCCAGCAGCCAGCCCCATACTAGCGGGAGGACGAGAGATACGCAGTATTTT. This encodes CASSQPHTSGRTRDTQYF.

V is TRBV5-4 and J is TRBJ2-1, with D unresolved. This CDR3 has 14 amino acids. Germline loops: CDR1 SGHNT, CDR2 YYREEE (reference sequence). The V and J ends lost 4 bases and 4 bases respectively, with 12 bases between them. The CDR3 DNA sequence: TGTGCCAGCAGCCCTAGTTTCGCTTACAATGAGCAGTTCTTC. This sequence encodes CASSPSFAYNEQFF.

This clone was seen just once. This CDR3 reads CASRLRDTQYF. The CDR3 DNA reads TGTGCCAGCAGGTTGAGGGATACGCAGTATTTT. The chain uses TRBV11-3 and TRBJ2-3; D gene unclear. Germline V gene lookup returns CDR1 SGHNT and CDR2 YENEEA. The CDR3 covers 11 residues. V shed 6 bases and J shed 6 bases, with 7 bases lying between them.

This chain connects TRBV18 to TRBJ1-5; no firm D call. The CDR3 is 15 residues long. The V end was cut by 2 bases, the J end by 2 bases, with 10 bases between. CDR1 KGHSH and CDR2 LQKENI come from the germline V gene. CDR3 amino acids: CASSPMRSGNQPQHF. The CDR3 DNA sequence: TGTGCCAGCTCACCAATGAGGTCAGGCAATCAGCCCCAGCATTTT.

This clone was seen a single time. Other nucleotide sequences from this sample produce the same CDR3. The chain combines TRBV7-9 with TRBJ2-1; D remains unclear. The CDR3 extends over 13 amino acids. Per germline, CDR1 SEHNR and CDR2 FQNEAQ (reference sequence). V was shortened by 1 base and J by 4 bases, with 5 bases between the two germline ends. The CDR3 region has the DNA TGTGCCAGCAGCTTAGACGGTTACAATGAGCAGTTCTTC. This encodes CASSLDGYNEQFF.

This chain links TRBV5-1 with TRBJ1-4; TRBD1 matches at 9 bases. Unmatched junction bases numbered 6, after V lost 4 bases and J lost 8 bases. Germline V CDR1 and CDR2: SGHRS, YFSETQ. The CDR3 spans 14 residues. This chain's CDR3 is CASSRGQGSEKLFF. DNA of the CDR3: TGCGCCAGCAGCCGAGGACAGGGGTCAGAAAAACTGTTTTTT.

The J gene is TRBJ1-1, the V gene TRBV6-1, with D possibly matching TRBD1 (6 bases). V was trimmed by 7 bases and J by 7 bases, leaving 22 bases between them. The CDR3 extends over 15 amino acids. The V gene's germline CDR1 is MNHNS and CDR2 SASEGT. The CDR3 loop is CASTRPRQARSEAFF. The CDR3 bases are TGTGCCAGCACCCGTCCGAGACAGGCCAGGAGTGAAGCTTTCTTT.

CDR3 nucleotide sequence: TGTGCCAGCAGCTGGCCCCAGCGGGAGGTCCCTAATGAGCAGTTCTTC. It is translated as CASSWPQREVPNEQFF. This chain links TRBV11-3 with TRBJ2-1; 9 nucleotides agree with TRBD2. Unmatched junction bases numbered 11, after V lost 4 bases and J lost 7 bases. The germline V gene encodes CDR1 SGHNT and CDR2 YENEEA. The CDR3 extends over 16 amino acids.

CDR3 amino acids: CAWRGTGSNQPQHF. CDR3 nucleotides: TGTGCCTGGAGAGGGACAGGGAGCAATCAGCCCCAGCATTTT. V gene TRBV30 combines with J gene TRBJ1-5, with TRBD1 identical over 9 bases. J gave up 1 base and V 3 bases, and 1 base lay outside the gene matches. This CDR3 comprises 14 residues. The V gene's germline CDR1 is GTSNPN and CDR2 SVGIG (reference sequence).

The chain combines TRBV6-1 with TRBJ2-7; D gene ambiguous. Per the germline V gene, CDR1 is MNHNS and CDR2 is SASEGT. The CDR3 extends over 13 amino acids. V dropped 6 bases and J dropped 3 bases, with 12 bases sitting between them. CDR3 loop: CASRRDISYEQYF. The CDR3, as DNA: TGTGCCAGCAGACGAGACATCAGCTACGAGCAGTACTTC.

This clone occurred once. The V call is TRBV10-3, the J call TRBJ2-7; maybe TRBD2 (5 bases). This CDR3 has 14 residues. V was shortened by 4 bases and J by 0 bases, with 10 bases between the two germline ends. Germline CDR1 ENHRY, CDR2 SYGVKD. CDR3 amino acids: CAISVRGGSYEQYF. For the CDR3, the DNA is TGTGCCATCAGTGTACGAGGAGGCTCCTACGAGCAGTACTTC.

The CDR3 coding sequence is TGCAGCGTTGGGGGCTACTACGAGCAGTACTTC. As protein: CSVGGYYEQYF. The chain recombines TRBV29-1 with TRBJ2-7; D perhaps matches TRBD1 (5 bases). V lost 4 bases to trimming and J lost 3 bases, with 7 bases between them. The V gene's germline CDR1 is SQVTM and CDR2 ANQGSEA. CDR3 length equals 11 residues.

This CDR3 reads CSVAATGTHTGELFF. The CDR3 DNA follows: TGCAGCGTTGCGGCGACAGGAACTCACACCGGGGAGCTGTTTTTT. The J gene is TRBJ2-2, the V gene TRBV29-1; a weak D match, TRBD1 (6 bases). Between the trimmed V and J ends, which lost 4 bases and 3 bases, there was a span of 15 bases. The germline V gene encodes CDR1 SQVTM and CDR2 ANQGSEA. CDR3 length: 15 residues.

This sequence joins TRBV4-2 and TRBJ2-3; 11 bases match TRBD2. Germline CDR1 and CDR2: LGHNA and YNFKEQ. The CDR3 has 18 residues. The ends lost 2 bases at V and 0 bases at J; junction bases unmatched: 7. The CDR3 coding sequence is TGTGCCAGCAGCCAAAAGGGACTAGCGGTTTATAGCACAGATACGCAGTATTTT. Amino acids: CASSQKGLAVYSTDTQYF.

As to this clone: The junction departs from germline at one end; a sequencing error may be responsible. The chain links TRBV6-5 to TRBJ2-4; 7 bases are shared with TRBD1. The V gene's germline CDR1 is MNHEY and CDR2 SVGAGI. This CDR3 comprises 16 residues. CDR3 loop: CASRYHRGRAKNIQYF. DNA for the CDR3: TGTGCCAGCCGTTACCACAGGGGTAGAGCCAAAAACATTCAGTACTTC.

This clone was observed once. The gene calls are TRBV27 and TRBJ2-1; 11 positions match TRBD2. Germline assignment: CDR1 MNHEY and CDR2 SMNVEV (reference sequence). The CDR3 spans 18 residues. Trimming removed 5 bases from V and 5 bases from J; junction bases left unmatched: 14. CDR3 amino acids: CASSREAGTSGFHNEQFF. The CDR3 bases are TGTGCCAGCAGTCGCGAAGCCGGGACTAGCGGATTCCACAATGAGCAGTTCTTC.

This chain links TRBV9 with TRBJ2-5, with 7 bases aligning to TRBD2. The CDR3 contains 16 residues. V dropped 2 bases and J dropped 0; count of bases not matched to a gene: 7. CDR1 and CDR2 from the germline V gene are SGDLS and YYNGEE. The CDR3 here is CASSVRGLSYQETQYF. Written as DNA, the CDR3 is TGTGCCAGCAGCGTCCGGGGACTATCGTACCAAGAGACCCAGTACTTC.

J is TRBJ2-1 and V is TRBV7-3, with D possibly being TRBD2 (6 bases). Germline CDR1 reads SGHTA; CDR2 reads FQGTGA. This CDR3 comprises 19 residues. Deletions cut 0 bases from V and 0 bases from J, with 18 bases between. CDR3 sequence: CASSLTLIGGTNSYNEQFF. DNA of the CDR3: TGTGCCAGCAGCTTAACGTTAATTGGCGGGACCAACTCCTACAATGAGCAGTTCTTC.

This clone was recorded only once. The DNA of the CDR3 is TGTGCCAGCAGCTTATTTCAGGGGGCTGATGGCTACACCTTC. This sequence encodes CASSLFQGADGYTF. The rearrangement uses TRBV5-6 and TRBJ1-2, with 8 positions matching TRBD1. This CDR3 has 14 amino acids. Germline values: CDR1 SGHDT, CDR2 YYEEEE. After removal of 2 bases from V and 6 bases from J, the junction contained 6 bases not matched to a gene.

The rearrangement joins TRBV4-2 to TRBJ2-7, with 7 bases aligning to TRBD2. V dropped 4 bases and J dropped 2; count of bases not matched to a gene: 8. Germline values: CDR1 LGHNA, CDR2 YNFKEQ. CDR3 size: 15 residues. The CDR3 here is CASSPGGAGPYEQYF. The CDR3 DNA is TGTGCCAGCAGCCCTGGTGGAGCGGGACCCTACGAGCAGTACTTC.

This clone showed up just once. The chain has TRBV29-1 and TRBJ1-1; D call uncertain. The germline V gene encodes CDR1 SQVTM and CDR2 ANQGSEA. The length of the CDR3 is 13 residues. V lost 6 bases, J lost 1 base, and 12 bases lay in between. Written as DNA, the CDR3 is TGCAGCGTAGAAACACACCCGAACACTGAAGCTTTCTTT. It encodes CSVETHPNTEAFF.

This clone was detected once. The gene calls are TRBV28 and TRBJ1-3; TRBD1 matches at 12 bases. The CDR3 spans 16 residues. V dropped 5 bases and J dropped 5; count of bases not matched to a gene: 7. CDR1 and CDR2 (germline): MDHEN, SYDVKM. CDR3 region: CASSIGGQGARNTIYF. The CDR3 bases are TGTGCCAGCAGTATCGGGGGACAGGGGGCACGAAACACCATATATTTT.

The rearrangement uses TRBV14 and TRBJ1-1, with D unresolved. The CDR3 covers 14 residues. Trimming pared 0 bases from V and 3 bases from J, leaving 8 bases between. Germline V gene sequence: CDR1 SGHDN, CDR2 FVKESK. Here the CDR3 reads CASSQDIGDTEAFF. The CDR3 nucleotides are TGTGCCAGCAGCCAAGATATCGGGGACACTGAAGCTTTCTTT.

The V gene is TRBV28, the J gene TRBJ1-4, with no clear D. Germline V gives CDR1 MDHEN, CDR2 SYDVKM. This CDR3 is built from 15 residues. V lost 7 bases and J 8 bases, leaving 20 bases between the germline ends. DNA for the CDR3: TGTGCCAGCACCCCTACCGGGAAGGATCACGAAAAACTGTTTTTT. Translation gives CASTPTGKDHEKLFF.

The V and J genes are TRBV14 and TRBJ2-7; the D gene is possibly TRBD2 (5 bases). This CDR3 comprises 15 residues. The germline CDR1 and CDR2 sequences are SGHDN and FVKESK. V lost 1 base to trimming and J lost 7 bases, with 17 bases between them. The CDR3 region is CASSQGGYPWREQYF. The CDR3 coding sequence is TGTGCCAGCAGCCAAGGAGGGTACCCCTGGAGGGAGCAGTACTTC.

V usage is TRBV27 and J usage is TRBJ2-7; TRBD1 might be the D (5 bases). Trimming removed 2 bases from V and 5 bases from J, with 10 bases in between. CDR1 and CDR2 from the germline V gene are MNHEY and SMNVEV (reference sequence). The CDR3 is made up of 13 amino acids. In DNA, the CDR3 is TGTGCCAGCAGTTTAGCAGGGTTGGACGAGCAGTACTTC. Protein product: CASSLAGLDEQYF.

This clone was seen once. The V call is TRBV28, the J call TRBJ1-2; 7 bases agree with TRBD1. Trimming removed 6 bases from V and 2 bases from J; junction bases left unmatched: 6. CDR1 is MDHEN and CDR2 is SYDVKM in the germline V gene. The CDR3 contains 14 residues. In DNA form, the CDR3 reads TGTGCCAGCAGAGGACAGGACGCAAACTATGGCTACACCTTC. Protein: CASRGQDANYGYTF.